The next 14 T cell receptor beta chains were all read from a single sample in a study of T cell repertoires in cytomegalovirus infection. TCRdb used MiXCR to reprocess the reads, holding one entry per CDR3 protein. The table includes approximately 550,000 distinct CDR3 sequences, about 17% detected once. Sequencing was performed on CD8+ T cells from PBMCs. These receptors all come from a human donor in good health (CMV status not recorded). Some clones in this sample may be carry-over from other donors' samples.

This clonotype was counted between two and nine times. The chain employs TRBV20-1 and TRBJ2-7; 10 bases align to TRBD1. Losses at the gene ends were 0 bases for V and 1 base for J; bases not matched to a gene: 12. The germline V gene encodes CDR1 DFQATT and CDR2 SNEGSKA (reference sequence). This CDR3 contains 18 residues. CDR3 in amino acids: CSARESDRGLPLSYEQYF. The CDR3 DNA reads TGCAGTGCTAGAGAGTCAGACAGGGGGCTTCCCTTATCCTACGAGCAGTACTTC.

This clonotype has a count of ten or more. The chain recombines TRBV12-3 or TRBV12-4 with TRBJ2-1, with a tentative D call TRBD1 (5 bases). The CDR3 is made up of 18 amino acids. V was shortened by 1 base and J by 0 bases, with 16 bases between the two germline ends. The CDR3 region is CASSLVVRVSSSYNEQFF. DNA of the CDR3: TGTGCCAGCAGTTTAGTGGTCAGGGTCTCGAGCTCCTACAATGAGCAGTTCTTC.

This clonotype has at least ten counts. The chain employs TRBV7-2 and TRBJ2-7; 14 bases match TRBD2. J lost 2 bases, V lost 5 bases, and 2 bases had no gene match. The CDR3 length is 15 residues. The germline V gene encodes CDR1 SGHTA and CDR2 FQGNSA. The CDR3 loop reads CASSLGLAGAYEQYF. The CDR3 nucleotides read TGTGCCAGCAGCCTGGGACTAGCGGGAGCCTACGAGCAGTACTTC.

This clonotype has more than one count but fewer than ten. This rearrangement joins TRBV6-5 to TRBJ1-5; D unresolved. Trimming removed 5 bases at V and 9 bases at J, with 17 bases between. This CDR3 has 14 amino acids. CDR1 is MNHEY and CDR2 is SVGAGI in the germline V gene. The CDR3 nucleotides are TGTGCCAGCAGTCTTCGGAGGGCCTCCGGGCCCCAGCATTTT. Translation: CASSLRRASGPQHF.

To note about this clonotype: Since a much larger clone is just one base distant, this may be a read error. The chain employs TRBV14 and TRBJ2-3; 8 bases line up with TRBD2. The germline gives CDR1 SGHDN, CDR2 FVKESK. The CDR3 runs 15 residues. Written as DNA, the CDR3 is TGTGCCAGAAGCCAAGAGGGCCCACTAGCGGTGGAACGGTATTTT. As protein: CARSQEGPLAVERYF.

The chain carries TRBV15 and TRBJ2-7; 14 bases are a match to TRBD2. The CDR3 length is 16 residues. The V gene's germline CDR1 is LNHNV and CDR2 YYDKDF (reference sequence). V was pared by 3 bases and J by 4 bases, with 5 bases of the junction left unmatched. The CDR3 bases are TGTGCCACCAGCAGCCCGGGACTAGCGGGAGTGTACGAGCAGTACTTC. Translating it yields CATSSPGLAGVYEQYF.

Here the CDR3 DNA reads TGCAGTGCCCGATCCATCGAACAGGGGGTTTTAAGCAATCAGCCCCAGCATTTT. Residues: CSARSIEQGVLSNQPQHF. The chain couples TRBV20-1 to TRBJ1-5; 8 bases line up with TRBD1. The CDR3 loop spans 18 amino acids. From germline, CDR1 is DFQATT and CDR2 SNEGSKA (reference sequence). V dropped 6 bases and J dropped 1; count of bases not matched to a gene: 17.

In this sample, this clonotype turned up many times. The rearrangement joins TRBV7-8 to TRBJ1-5; D is unresolved. Trimming removed 1 base at V and 0 bases at J, with 7 bases between. CDR3 length equals 15 residues. CDR1 is SGHVS, CDR2 FQNEAQ, per germline. The DNA of the CDR3 is TGTGCCAGCAGCTTAGGTTGGAATAGCAATCAGCCCCAGCATTTT. Translating it yields CASSLGWNSNQPQHF.

V is TRBV6-5 and J is TRBJ2-2, with 7 bases lining up with TRBD1. CDR1 and CDR2 (germline): MNHEY, SVGAGI. V shed 6 bases, J shed 7 bases, and the junction held 11 bases outside the gene matches. The length of the CDR3 is 15 residues. The CDR3 coding sequence is TGTGCCAGCAGAGCCGAGACAGGGATTTTCGGGGAGCTGTTTTTT. This encodes CASRAETGIFGELFF.

CDR3: CASTPDRQKLFF. The CDR3 bases are TGTGCCAGTACCCCGGACAGACAAAAACTGTTTTTT. The J gene is TRBJ1-4, the V gene TRBV19; perhaps TRBD1 as D (6 bases). The germline gives CDR1 LNHDA, CDR2 SQIVND (reference sequence). V lost 7 bases, J lost 9 bases, and 12 bases lay in between. This CDR3 spans 12 amino acids.

Of note for this clonotype: Given a much more abundant clone one base away, this may be a read error. J is TRBJ2-7 and V is TRBV11-2; D assignment may be TRBD1 or TRBD2 (5 bases each). The CDR3 spans 15 residues. Germline V gene data show CDR1 as SGHAT and CDR2 as FQNNGV. The CDR3 DNA is TGTGCCAGAAGCTCCTCCCCGGGACGGACCTACGAGCAGTACTTC. As protein: CARSSSPGRTYEQYF. Looking up the rest from reference TRBV11-2 and TRBJ2-7 gives the full variable domain: EAGVAQSPRYKIIEKRQSVAFWCNPISGHATLYWYQQILGQGPKLLIQFQNNGVVDDSQLPKDRFSAERLKGVDSTLKIQPAKLEDSAVYLCARSSSPGRTYEQYFGPGTRLTVT.

This rearrangement joins TRBV13 to TRBJ1-3, with D unclear. Germline CDR1 and CDR2: PRHDT and FYEKMQ (reference sequence). V shed 6 bases and J shed 0 bases, with 12 bases lying between them. CDR3 length equals 15 residues. The CDR3 is CASRLGSYSGNTIYF. Here the CDR3 DNA reads TGTGCCAGCAGATTGGGGTCCTACTCTGGAAACACCATATATTTT. Full variable domain (remainder filled in from reference TRBV13 and TRBJ1-3): AAGVIQSPRHLIKEKRETATLKCYPIPRHDTVYWYQQGPGQDPQFLISFYEKMQSDKGSIPDRFSAQQFSDYHSELNMSSLELGDSALYFCASRLGSYSGNTIYFGEGSWLTVV.

This clonotype was counted only a few times. The chain carries TRBV7-8 and TRBJ2-4; the D gene is possibly TRBD1 (5 bases). CDR1 and CDR2 from the germline V gene are SGHVS and FQNEAQ. CDR3 length equals 16 residues. V was shortened by 1 base and J by 3 bases, with 13 bases between the two germline ends. The chain's CDR3 is CASSLEGWRGKNIQYF. The CDR3 nucleotides read TGTGCCAGCAGCTTAGAGGGGTGGAGAGGCAAAAACATTCAGTACTTC.

The table lists this clonotype with a few counts. V usage is TRBV7-3 and J usage is TRBJ2-7; 7 bases line up with TRBD2. CDR3 length: 14 residues. Trimming took 5 bases from V and 7 from J; bases not matched to a gene: 11. Germline CDR1 reads SGHTA; CDR2 reads FQGTGA. CDR3 in DNA: TGTGCCAGCAGCAATACTGGCGACGGGGGGGAGCAGTACTTC. This encodes CASSNTGDGGEQYF.